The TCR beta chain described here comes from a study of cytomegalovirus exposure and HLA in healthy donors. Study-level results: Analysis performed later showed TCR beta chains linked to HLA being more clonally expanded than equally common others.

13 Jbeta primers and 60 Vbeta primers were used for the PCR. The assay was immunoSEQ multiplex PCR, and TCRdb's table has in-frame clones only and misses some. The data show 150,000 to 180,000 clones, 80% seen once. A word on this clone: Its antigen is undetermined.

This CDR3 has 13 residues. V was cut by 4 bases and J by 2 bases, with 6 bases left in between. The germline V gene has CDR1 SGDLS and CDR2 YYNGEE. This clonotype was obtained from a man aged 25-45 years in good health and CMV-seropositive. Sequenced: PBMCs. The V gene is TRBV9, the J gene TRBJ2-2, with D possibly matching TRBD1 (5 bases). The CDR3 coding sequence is TGTGCCAGCAGCCAGGGAAACACCGGGGAGCTGTTTTTT. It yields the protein CASSQGNTGELFF. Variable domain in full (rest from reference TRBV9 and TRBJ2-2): DSGVTQTPKHLITATGQRVTLRCSPRSGDLSVYWYQQSLDQGLQFLIQYYNGEERAKGNILERFSAQQFPDLHSELNLSSLELGDSALYFCASSQGNTGELFFGEGSRLTVL.